The next 27 T cell receptor beta chains were all read from a single sample in a study of T cells after yellow fever vaccination. MiXCR, run by TCRdb on the 5' RACE reads, gives a single entry per CDR3 protein. The data contain approximately 550,000 distinct CDR3 sequences, 15% to 20% of them singletons. Sequenced here: PBMCs, sampled 15 days after the yellow fever booster vaccination. The receptor set was obtained from a young man who received the YFV17D yellow fever vaccine.

The chain recombines TRBV5-6 with TRBJ1-4, with a weak D call TRBD1 (6 bases). The CDR3 totals 14 residues. V was cut by 4 bases and J by 7 bases, with 14 bases left in between. Germline loops: CDR1 SGHDT, CDR2 YYEEEE. In DNA form, the CDR3 reads TGTGCCAGCAGCCCCAGGGGTCGGGGTGAAAAACTGTTTTTT. This translates into CASSPRGRGEKLFF.

The rearrangement links TRBV27 to TRBJ2-7; 7 bases align to TRBD1. CDR3 size: 14 residues. Germline V gene lookup returns CDR1 MNHEY and CDR2 SMNVEV (reference sequence). V was pared by 8 bases and J by 0 bases, with 7 bases of the junction left unmatched. The CDR3 sequence is CASGDSLNSYEQYF. The CDR3 DNA follows: TGTGCCAGCGGGGACAGTCTAAACTCCTACGAGCAGTACTTC.

The chain uses TRBV20-1 and TRBJ2-3; TRBD2 is a possible D gene (6 bases). V lost 2 bases to trimming and J lost 3 bases, with 15 bases between them. This CDR3 contains 15 residues. CDR1 and CDR2 from the germline V gene are DFQATT and SNEGSKA (reference sequence). The CDR3 is CSARISGEGTDTQYF. The CDR3 DNA sequence: TGCAGTGCTAGAATTTCGGGAGAAGGAACAGATACGCAGTATTTT.

V gene TRBV29-1 combines with J gene TRBJ2-5; D is perhaps TRBD1 or TRBD2 (6 bases each). V lost 6 bases and J 6 bases, leaving 11 bases between the germline ends. Germline CDR1 SQVTM, CDR2 ANQGSEA. This CDR3 spans 11 amino acids. CDR3 sequence reads: CSVGGLQTQYF. CDR3 sequence (DNA): TGCAGCGTCGGGGGCTTGCAGACCCAGTACTTC.

There are a few counts of this clonotype. The V and J genes are TRBV4-3 and TRBJ1-2; the D gene is possibly TRBD1 (5 bases). CDR1 and CDR2 from the germline V gene are LGHNA and YSLEER. This CDR3 is built from 14 residues. V was shortened by 0 bases and J by 2 bases, with 7 bases between the two germline ends. CDR3 loop: CASSQEKGNYGYTF. The CDR3 nucleotides read TGCGCCAGCAGCCAAGAGAAGGGGAACTATGGCTACACCTTC.

This clonotype was detected only a few times. The rearrangement uses TRBV20-1 and TRBJ2-7; the D is unclear. V was cut by 6 bases and J by 6 bases, with 18 bases left in between. Germline CDR1 DFQATT, CDR2 SNEGSKA (reference sequence). The CDR3 covers 13 residues. The CDR3 DNA sequence: TGCAGTGCCTCGACTGGAGCAGGTGGCGAGCAGTACTTC. This codes for CSASTGAGGEQYF.

This clonotype has only a few counts. A read error may produce the germline difference seen at one junction end. This rearrangement joins TRBV10-3 to TRBJ2-7; D unclear. There are 12 residues in the CDR3. Germline loops: CDR1 ENHRY, CDR2 SYGVKD. CDR3 protein: CAISDPVYGQYF. CDR3 bases: TGTGCCATCAGTGACCCCGTCTACGGGCAGTACTTC.

This clonotype was recorded a few times. The rearrangement uses TRBV6-4 and TRBJ2-3; D remains unclear. CDR3 size: 16 residues. Trimming took off 0 bases at V and 0 bases at J, with 10 bases between the two ends. Germline V CDR1 and CDR2: MRHNA, SNTAGT. In DNA, the CDR3 is TGTGCCAGCAGTGACTCCCTGGGTGTCAGCACAGATACGCAGTATTTT. It is translated as CASSDSLGVSTDTQYF.

This clonotype has only a few counts. V is TRBV27 and J is TRBJ1-5; no firm D call. V lost 2 bases and J 2 bases, leaving 13 bases between the germline ends. The CDR3 totals 16 residues. From germline, CDR1 is MNHEY and CDR2 SMNVEV (reference sequence). CDR3 in DNA: TGTGCCAGCAGTTTAAGTGGAGTTATAGGCAATCAGCCCCAGCATTTT. As protein: CASSLSGVIGNQPQHF.

The rearrangement joins TRBV20-1 to TRBJ1-1; a possible D gene is TRBD1 (5 bases). The CDR3 is 13 amino acids. Trimming shortened V by 6 bases and J by 11 bases, and 22 bases separated the two germline ends. CDR1 is DFQATT, CDR2 SNEGSKA, per germline (reference sequence). The CDR3 sequence: CSAPSGSRGSAFF. The CDR3 DNA follows: TGCAGTGCCCCCTCGGGATCCCGGGGGTCCGCTTTCTTT.

This chain uses TRBV12-3 or TRBV12-4 with TRBJ1-2, with unresolved D. The CDR3 is 13 amino acids. V gave up 5 bases and J gave up 6 bases, with 13 bases separating them. The CDR3, as DNA: TGTGCCAGCAGTAACCGGGCCCCTGATGGCTACACCTTC. Encoded protein: CASSNRAPDGYTF.

V usage is TRBV14 and J usage is TRBJ2-7; D could derive from TRBD1 or TRBD2 (5 bases each). The CDR3 runs 15 residues. The V end lost 4 bases, the J end lost 4 bases, and 17 bases lay between the germline ends. Germline CDR1 is SGHDN and CDR2 is FVKESK. The CDR3 region has the DNA TGTGCCAGCAGCCCCCCGTGGCCAGGGACGTACGAGCAGTACTTC. This sequence encodes CASSPPWPGTYEQYF.

This clonotype occurred many times. This chain connects TRBV5-1 to TRBJ2-1; no firm D call. Germline loops: CDR1 SGHRS, CDR2 YFSETQ. V was clipped by 2 bases and J by 0 bases, with 12 bases between them. CDR3 length: 16 residues. CDR3 sequence reads: CASSLKQPSSYNEQFF. The CDR3 DNA follows: TGCGCCAGCAGCTTAAAGCAACCTAGCTCCTACAATGAGCAGTTCTTC.

J is TRBJ1-2 and V is TRBV4-2, with a possible D match to TRBD1 (6 bases). The CDR3 loop spans 15 amino acids. V was trimmed by 0 bases and J by 3 bases, leaving 11 bases between them. Per the germline V gene, CDR1 is LGHNA and CDR2 is YNFKEQ. The CDR3: CASSQDRTAHYGYTF. The CDR3 nucleotides read TGTGCCAGCAGCCAAGATAGGACAGCCCACTATGGCTACACCTTC.

This clonotype was found a few times. This sequence joins TRBV5-1 and TRBJ2-1, with D uncertain. Germline V lookup: CDR1 SGHRS, CDR2 YFSETQ. Trimming pared 2 bases from V and 10 bases from J, leaving 19 bases between. This CDR3 contains 15 residues. CDR3: CASSFYPSTGDEQFF. The CDR3 DNA sequence: TGCGCCAGCAGCTTCTACCCTTCGACCGGAGACGAGCAGTTCTTC.

The chain links TRBV12-3 or TRBV12-4 to TRBJ2-1, with TRBD2 identical over 9 bases. The V and J ends lost 6 bases and 2 bases, in that order; junction bases with no gene match: 8. The CDR3 is 16 amino acids. The CDR3 loop is CASRSYSGSPYNEQFF. CDR3 nucleotide sequence: TGTGCCAGCAGGTCATATAGCGGGAGTCCCTACAATGAGCAGTTCTTC.

This clonotype was picked up a small number of times. The J gene is TRBJ2-5, the V gene TRBV7-2; the match to TRBD2 covers 7 bases. V was pared by 5 bases and J by 0 bases, with 6 bases of the junction left unmatched. Germline lookup yields CDR1 SGHTA and CDR2 FQGNSA. The CDR3 is 15 residues long. As DNA, the CDR3 is TGTGCCAGCAGCAGAGCGGGGACGTACCAAGAGACCCAGTACTTC. It translates to CASSRAGTYQETQYF. The full variable domain, its missing parts supplied by reference TRBV7-2 and TRBJ2-5, is GAGVSQSPSNKVTEKGKDVELRCDPISGHTALYWYRQSLGQGLEFLIYFQGNSAPDKSGLPSDRFSAERTGGSVSTLTIQRTQQEDSAVYLCASSRAGTYQETQYFGPGTRLLVL.

V and J are TRBV28 and TRBJ2-7, with 9 bases identical to TRBD1. CDR3 size: 15 residues. Germline V gene lookup returns CDR1 MDHEN and CDR2 SYDVKM. The trim removed 1 base at V and 4 bases at J, leaving 5 bases unmatched. CDR3 loop: CASSLFGTGSYEQYF. The CDR3 nucleotides read TGTGCCAGCAGTTTATTTGGGACAGGGTCATACGAGCAGTACTTC.

The gene calls are TRBV5-1 and TRBJ2-1; 12 bases align to TRBD2. Losses at the gene ends were 0 bases for V and 5 bases for J; bases not matched to a gene: 6. The CDR3 contains 17 residues. In germline, CDR1 is SGHRS, CDR2 YFSETQ. For the CDR3, the DNA is TGCGCCAGCAGCTTGGGACTAGCGGGAGAAAGCCACAATGAGCAGTTCTTC. Translation: CASSLGLAGESHNEQFF.

This clonotype was detected only a few times. V usage is TRBV29-1 and J usage is TRBJ2-7; possibly TRBD1 for D (6 bases). This CDR3 has 12 residues. Trimming shortened V by 6 bases and J by 3 bases, and 12 bases separated the two germline ends. Germline CDR1 SQVTM, CDR2 ANQGSEA. The CDR3 reads CSVETGHYEQYF. The CDR3 nucleotides read TGCAGCGTGGAGACAGGCCACTACGAGCAGTACTTC.

V usage is TRBV18 and J usage is TRBJ2-5, with 8 bases matching TRBD2. V lost 8 bases and J lost 5; bases outside the gene matches: 10. This CDR3 has 14 residues. In germline, CDR1 is KGHSH, CDR2 LQKENI. Written as DNA, the CDR3 is TGTGCCAGCACGAAGGGACTAGATATGGAGACCCAGTACTTC. It encodes CASTKGLDMETQYF.

V gene TRBV6-5 combines with J gene TRBJ2-3; a possible D gene is TRBD2 (5 bases). V shed 4 bases and J shed 5 bases, with 19 bases lying between them. The CDR3 is made up of 16 amino acids. CDR1 and CDR2 (germline): MNHEY, SVGAGI. The CDR3, as DNA: TGTGCCAGCAGTTTCGCTGCGACTGGGAGACGAGATACGCAGTATTTT. Translation: CASSFAATGRRDTQYF.

CDR3 coding DNA: TGCGCCAGCAGCCAAGGACAGGGGTACCTCTATGGCTACACCTTC. It yields the protein CASSQGQGYLYGYTF. The rearrangement joins TRBV4-3 to TRBJ1-2, with TRBD1 matching 8 bases. Germline trimming cut 1 base from V and 4 bases from J; bases unmatched to any gene: 5. The V gene's germline CDR1 is LGHNA and CDR2 YSLEER. CDR3 size: 15 residues.

This chain links TRBV11-2 with TRBJ1-2; D gene uncertain. The CDR3 totals 17 residues. Trimming stripped 0 bases from V and 4 bases from J, with 18 bases between. Germline V gene sequence: CDR1 SGHAT, CDR2 FQNNGV. Here the CDR3 reads CASSLDLSGSGLYGYTF. The CDR3 nucleotides are TGTGCCAGCAGCTTAGATCTATCGGGTTCTGGACTCTATGGCTACACCTTC.

This clonotype has a handful of counts. The chain uses TRBV20-1 and TRBJ1-2; D is unresolved. V gave up 5 bases and J gave up 6 bases, with 16 bases separating them. From germline, CDR1 is DFQATT and CDR2 SNEGSKA (reference sequence). This CDR3 comprises 13 residues. The chain's CDR3 is CSAPGLVGNGYTF. CDR3 DNA sequence: TGCAGTGCTCCGGGCCTCGTGGGGAATGGCTACACCTTC.

The gene calls are TRBV7-2 and TRBJ2-7; tentatively, D is TRBD1 (6 bases). Germline values: CDR1 SGHTA, CDR2 FQGNSA. The CDR3 consists of 15 residues. The V end was cut by 5 bases, the J end by 0 bases, with 14 bases between. CDR3 coding DNA: TGTGCCAGCAGCATACCAGGGGCGAGCTCCTACGAGCAGTACTTC. Encoded protein: CASSIPGASSYEQYF.

This chain connects TRBV11-1 to TRBJ2-6; the D gene is possibly TRBD1 (6 bases). Germline assignment: CDR1 SGHAT and CDR2 FQDESV (reference sequence). V lost 2 bases and J 0 bases, leaving 14 bases between the germline ends. The CDR3 is 18 residues long. The CDR3 spells CASSLSDRTSSGANVLTF. In DNA, the CDR3 is TGTGCCAGCAGCTTATCGGACAGAACTTCCTCTGGGGCCAACGTCCTGACTTTC. Full variable domain (missing parts from reference TRBV11-1 and TRBJ2-6): EAEVAQSPRYKITEKSQAVAFWCDPISGHATLYWYRQILGQGPELLVQFQDESVVDDSQLPKDRFSAERLKGVDSTLKIQPAELGDSAMYLCASSLSDRTSSGANVLTFGAGSRLTVL.